A single sample is the source of the 20 T cell receptor beta chains below, sequenced in a study of T cell repertoires in cytomegalovirus infection. Their cognate antigens are unknown. TCRdb reprocessed the reads with MiXCR, giving one entry per CDR3 protein. The data hold 100,000 or so distinct CDR3 sequences, with less than 30% observed a single time. Sequencing was performed on CD8+ T cells from cultured PBMCs, taken from culture after CMV antigen stimulation. Receptor source: a human donor in good health (CMV status not recorded). Some clones in this sample may be carry-over from other donors' samples.

The chain joins TRBV19 to TRBJ1-4; D is uncertain. V was trimmed by 11 bases and J by 6 bases, leaving 19 bases between them. CDR3 size: 14 residues. Germline V CDR1 and CDR2: LNHDA, SQIVND (reference sequence). The CDR3 coding sequence is TGTGCCTCCGAGGGTGCGGAGGCCGATGAAAAACTGTTTTTT. As protein: CASEGAEADEKLFF.

The chain combines TRBV7-6 with TRBJ1-1; 9 bases align to TRBD1. The CDR3 is made up of 13 amino acids. Germline values: CDR1 SGHVS, CDR2 FNYEAQ. The junction had 4 bases not matched to a gene; V was cut back by 5 bases and J by 6 bases. As DNA, the CDR3 is TGTGCCAGCAGCCTGGGACAGGGCGCTGAAGCTTTCTTT. This translates into CASSLGQGAEAFF.

This clonotype was counted only a few times. This chain uses TRBV5-1 with TRBJ2-5, with D unclear. CDR3 length equals 14 residues. Germline loops: CDR1 SGHRS, CDR2 YFSETQ. V gave up 1 base and J gave up 4 bases, with 11 bases separating them. The CDR3 DNA reads TGCGCCAGCAGCTTGAACACGAACCTAGAGACCCAGTACTTC. Translated: CASSLNTNLETQYF.

The V gene is TRBV7-2, the J gene TRBJ1-1, with TRBD1 matching 7 bases. Germline CDR1 and CDR2: SGHTA and FQGNSA. V dropped 0 bases and J dropped 0; count of bases not matched to a gene: 1. The CDR3 is 15 amino acids. As DNA, the CDR3 is TGTGCCAGCAGCTTAGCAGGGGGCCTGAACACTGAAGCTTTCTTT. Protein: CASSLAGGLNTEAFF.

The chain links TRBV20-1 to TRBJ2-1; a weak D match, TRBD1 (6 bases). The germline V gene has CDR1 DFQATT and CDR2 SNEGSKA (reference sequence). The CDR3 covers 15 residues. V was clipped by 1 base and J by 4 bases, with 14 bases between them. CDR3 nucleotide sequence: TGCAGTGCTAGAGTTCGGGGAAGGGGGTACAATGAGCAGTTCTTC. Translation: CSARVRGRGYNEQFF.

The chain uses TRBV19 and TRBJ1-1; D remains unclear. Germline assignment: CDR1 LNHDA and CDR2 SQIVND (reference sequence). V was clipped by 8 bases and J by 0 bases, with 19 bases between them. The CDR3 contains 16 residues. CDR3 in amino acids: CASSLLREGMNTEAFF. In DNA form, the CDR3 reads TGTGCCAGTTCCCTCCTTAGAGAAGGCATGAACACTGAAGCTTTCTTT.

This clonotype showed up just a few times. The gene calls are TRBV4-1 and TRBJ2-3; 8 nucleotides align to TRBD2. Looked up from germline, CDR1 is MGHRA and CDR2 is YSYEKL. This CDR3 comprises 16 residues. The ends lost 4 bases at V and 1 base at J; junction bases unmatched: 7. The CDR3 region has the DNA TGCGCCAGCAGCCCACGGACTAGCACGGGCACAGATACGCAGTATTTT. Translation gives CASSPRTSTGTDTQYF.

This chain connects TRBV27 to TRBJ2-1; D call uncertain. The germline V gene encodes CDR1 MNHEY and CDR2 SMNVEV (reference sequence). Trimming pared 4 bases from V and 0 bases from J, leaving 16 bases between. CDR3 length equals 17 residues. CDR3 bases: TGTGCCAGCAGTTGGTCACTTCCTACTACCTCCTACAATGAGCAGTTCTTC. Its translation is CASSWSLPTTSYNEQFF.

The chain employs TRBV28 and TRBJ1-1; no definite D call. The CDR3 is made up of 13 amino acids. Germline-derived CDR1 and CDR2 are MDHEN and SYDVKM. V gave up 6 bases and J gave up 4 bases, with 12 bases separating them. The DNA for the CDR3 is TGTGCCAGCAGGGGCCGGTGGGGCACTGAAGCTTTCTTT. The encoded protein is CASRGRWGTEAFF. The full variable domain, rest sourced from reference TRBV28 and TRBJ1-1, is DVKVTQSSRYLVKRTGEKVFLECVQDMDHENMFWYRQDPGLGLRLIYFSYDVKMKEKGDIPEGYSVSREKKERFSLILESASTNQTSMYLCASRGRWGTEAFFGQGTRLTVV.

The CDR3 is CASSEGSGAGGDTQYF. The CDR3 DNA reads as TGTGCCAGCAGTGAGGGGAGCGGGGCCGGAGGAGATACGCAGTATTTT. V usage is TRBV6-4 and J usage is TRBJ2-3, with TRBD2 matching 7 bases. Trimming removed 3 bases from V and 5 bases from J; junction bases left unmatched: 11. The CDR3 length is 16 residues. The germline gives CDR1 MRHNA, CDR2 SNTAGT.

A few counts support this clonotype. This chain links TRBV9 with TRBJ2-3; 15 nucleotides agree with TRBD2. V dropped 0 bases and J dropped 5; count of bases not matched to a gene: 4. This CDR3 spans 17 amino acids. Germline assignment: CDR1 SGDLS and CDR2 YYNGEE. In DNA form, the CDR3 reads TGTGCCAGCAGCGTAGCCCGGACTAGCGGGGGGGAAGATACGCAGTATTTT. This sequence encodes CASSVARTSGGEDTQYF.

This sequence joins TRBV12-3 or TRBV12-4 and TRBJ2-7, with D possibly TRBD1 on 5 matching bases. V lost 6 bases and J lost 4, with 16 bases in between. CDR3 size: 14 residues. CDR3 residues: CASSPSGLGYEQYF. The CDR3 nucleotides read TGTGCCAGCAGCCCCTCAGGGTTGGGGTACGAGCAGTACTTC.

This clonotype appeared a single time. The rearrangement links TRBV7-9 to TRBJ2-1; 7 positions match TRBD1. V shed 5 bases and J 9 bases; nucleotides not matched to a gene: 7. The CDR3 is 13 residues long. Germline V gene data show CDR1 as SEHNR and CDR2 as FQNEAQ (reference sequence). The chain's CDR3 is CASSPKDRVEQFF. CDR3 nucleotide sequence: TGTGCCAGCAGCCCCAAAGACAGGGTTGAGCAGTTCTTC.

V is TRBV6-1 and J is TRBJ1-2, with D possibly being TRBD1 (5 bases). Germline values: CDR1 MNHNS, CDR2 SASEGT. The CDR3 covers 17 residues. The V and J ends lost 3 bases and 6 bases respectively, with 23 bases between them. The CDR3 sequence: CASSEILEGLVEDGYTF. CDR3 in DNA: TGTGCCAGCAGTGAGATTTTGGAGGGGTTAGTGGAAGATGGCTACACCTTC.

The gene calls are TRBV30 and TRBJ1-4; D is unresolved. Germline assignment: CDR1 GTSNPN and CDR2 SVGIG (reference sequence). The CDR3 length is 14 residues. Trimming took 1 base from V and 9 from J, leaving 15 bases between them. This CDR3 reads CAWSEGIQMKKLFF. CDR3 nucleotides: TGTGCCTGGAGTGAAGGGATCCAAATGAAAAAACTGTTTTTT.

The gene calls are TRBV7-9 and TRBJ1-2; D remains unclear. CDR1 is SEHNR, CDR2 FQNEAQ, per germline (reference sequence). The CDR3 spans 15 residues. With 2 bases removed from V and 0 bases from J, the gap between germline ends came to 10 bases. The CDR3 reads CASSLKTETNYGYTF. CDR3 DNA sequence: TGTGCCAGCAGCTTAAAAACGGAGACTAACTATGGCTACACCTTC.

CDR3 in DNA: TGTGCCAGCAGCTTGGGAGACGGGGGGTACAATGAGCAGTTCTTC. Its protein product is CASSLGDGGYNEQFF. The V gene is TRBV7-7, the J gene TRBJ2-1, with 7 bases identical to TRBD2. V dropped 3 bases and J dropped 4; count of bases not matched to a gene: 6. The CDR3 length is 15 residues. The germline V gene encodes CDR1 SSHAT and CDR2 FNYEAQ (reference sequence).

This clonotype was picked up one time. This sequence joins TRBV2 and TRBJ2-1; no firm D call. Germline V gene data show CDR1 as SNHLY and CDR2 as FYNNEI. The CDR3 is 14 amino acids. V was cut by 7 bases and J by 7 bases, with 17 bases left in between. The CDR3 sequence: CASISWGYTNEQFF. CDR3 nucleotide sequence: TGTGCCAGCATTTCGTGGGGATATACGAATGAGCAGTTCTTC. The full variable domain, completed using reference TRBV2 and TRBJ2-1, is EPEVTQTPSHQVTQMGQEVILRCVPISNHLYFYWYRQILGQKVEFLVSFYNNEISEKSEIFDDQFSVERPDGSNFTLKIRSTKLEDSAMYFCASISWGYTNEQFFGPGTRLTVL.

This chain uses TRBV7-9 with TRBJ1-2; D might be TRBD1 (5 bases). The CDR3 covers 14 residues. Germline V gives CDR1 SEHNR, CDR2 FQNEAQ (reference sequence). Trimming left V 3 bases short and J 2 bases short, with 10 bases between. The CDR3 nucleotides read TGTGCCAGCAGCTTTACGGGGCAAAACTATGGCTACACCTTC. Its protein is CASSFTGQNYGYTF.

The J gene is TRBJ1-2, the V gene TRBV7-4; D unclear. V gave up 1 base and J gave up 8 bases, with 11 bases separating them. Per the germline V gene, CDR1 is SGHVT and CDR2 is SQSDAQ. This CDR3 has 13 residues. The CDR3 reads CASSLDSAWGYTF. DNA for the CDR3: TGTGCCAGCAGCTTAGACAGCGCCTGGGGCTACACCTTC.